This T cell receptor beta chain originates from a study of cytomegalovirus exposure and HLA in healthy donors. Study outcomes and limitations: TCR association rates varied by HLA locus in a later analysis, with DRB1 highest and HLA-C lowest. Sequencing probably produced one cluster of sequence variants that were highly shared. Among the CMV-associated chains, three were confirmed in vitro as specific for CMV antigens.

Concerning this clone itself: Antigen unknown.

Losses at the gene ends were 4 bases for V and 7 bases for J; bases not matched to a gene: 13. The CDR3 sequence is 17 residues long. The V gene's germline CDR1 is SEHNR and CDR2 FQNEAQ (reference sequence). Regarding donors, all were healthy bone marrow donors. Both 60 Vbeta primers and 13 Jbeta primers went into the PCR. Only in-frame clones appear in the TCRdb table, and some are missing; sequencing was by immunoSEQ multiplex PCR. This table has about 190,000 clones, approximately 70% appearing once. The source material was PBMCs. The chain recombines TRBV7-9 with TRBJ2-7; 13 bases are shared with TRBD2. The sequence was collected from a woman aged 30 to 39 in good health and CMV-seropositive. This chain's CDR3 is CASSSTKGLAGVWEQYF. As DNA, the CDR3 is TGTGCCAGCAGCTCAACGAAAGGACTAGCGGGAGTTTGGGAGCAGTACTTC.